The 32 T cell receptor beta chains presented below share a single source sample, sequenced in a study of blood T cells in healthy people across ages. A sample-barcoded 5' primer and a J-beta primer mix were used in a second PCR of roughly 6 to 12 cycles. In TCRdb, the 5' RACE reads were re-called with MiXCR into one record per CDR3 protein. This table has about 630,000 distinct CDR3 sequences, 20% to 25% appearing once. The specimen was blood. All receptors come from a man in his 70s in good health.

The CDR3 region is CASSGRESTGELFF. CDR3 nucleotide sequence: TGCGCCAGCTCCGGGCGGGAGAGCACCGGGGAGCTGTTTTTT. The rearrangement joins TRBV4-3 to TRBJ2-2; TRBD2 matches at 7 bases. With 8 bases clipped from V and 4 bases from J, the junction kept 7 bases outside the gene matches. Germline CDR1 LGHNA, CDR2 YSLEER. The length of the CDR3 is 14 residues.

This clonotype was detected a few times. The chain carries TRBV12-3 or TRBV12-4 and TRBJ2-7; the match to TRBD1 covers 7 bases. J lost 5 bases, V lost 5 bases, and 9 bases had no gene match. The CDR3 covers 14 residues. The CDR3 DNA reads TGTGCCAGCAGTCTTCGACAGGGCTTCAACGAGCAGTACTTC. It codes for CASSLRQGFNEQYF.

This clonotype was seen more than once but under ten times. V is TRBV3-1 and J is TRBJ1-5; no firm D call. Germline V gene lookup returns CDR1 LGHDT and CDR2 YNNKEL (reference sequence). Trimming cost V 6 bases and J 5 bases, with 8 bases left between them. The CDR3 is 12 amino acids. CDR3: CASRKGDQPQHF. The CDR3 DNA reads TGTGCCAGCAGAAAGGGAGATCAGCCCCAGCATTTT.

The chain links TRBV7-9 to TRBJ1-6; D ambiguous. This CDR3 spans 12 amino acids. Germline CDR1 is SEHNR and CDR2 is FQNEAQ (reference sequence). The V end was cut by 1 base, the J end by 11 bases, with 6 bases between. Here the CDR3 DNA reads TGTGCCAGCAGCTTAGTCGGGGCACCCCTCCACTTT. Translation gives CASSLVGAPLHF.

This clonotype has ten or more counts. The J gene is TRBJ2-5, the V gene TRBV20-1; no clear D. CDR3 size: 14 residues. Germline CDR1 DFQATT, CDR2 SNEGSKA (reference sequence). The V end was cut by 2 bases, the J end by 0 bases, with 10 bases between. The DNA of the CDR3 is TGCAGTGCTAGAAAGACACTGTACCAAGAGACCCAGTACTTC. It yields the protein CSARKTLYQETQYF.

V gene TRBV5-1 combines with J gene TRBJ2-1; TRBD2 matches 10 bases. The CDR3 is 15 residues long. Germline V gene data show CDR1 as SGHRS and CDR2 as YFSETQ. The trim removed 4 bases at V and 9 bases at J, leaving 10 bases unmatched. The CDR3 sequence: CASSAASGSIGEQFF. The CDR3 DNA is TGCGCCAGCAGCGCGGCTAGCGGGAGTATTGGTGAGCAGTTCTTC.

This clonotype was counted between two and nine times. DNA of the CDR3: TGTGCCAGCAGCCAAGATTACGGGCTAGCCAATGAGCAGTTCTTC. Protein product: CASSQDYGLANEQFF. The chain is built from TRBV3-1 and TRBJ2-1, with D possibly TRBD2 on 5 matching bases. In germline, CDR1 is LGHDT, CDR2 YNNKEL (reference sequence). V shed 0 bases and J shed 6 bases, with 12 bases lying between them. The CDR3 spans 15 residues.

The chain links TRBV27 to TRBJ1-2; D is undetermined. V was cut by 3 bases and J by 2 bases, with 16 bases left in between. Germline V gene data show CDR1 as MNHEY and CDR2 as SMNVEV (reference sequence). The CDR3 contains 16 residues. The CDR3 loop is CASSLYGPNLNYGYTF. In nucleotides, the CDR3 is TGTGCCAGCAGTTTGTATGGACCGAATTTAAACTATGGCTACACCTTC.

This clonotype was observed a few times. This chain joins TRBV20-1 and TRBJ2-2; D assignment may be TRBD1 or TRBD2 (5 bases each). The length of the CDR3 is 15 residues. CDR1 DFQATT and CDR2 SNEGSKA come from the germline V gene (reference sequence). V lost 0 bases and J lost 6, with 14 bases in between. The CDR3 sequence: CSARDQLGTAGELFF. The DNA of the CDR3 is TGCAGTGCTAGAGATCAGTTGGGGACGGCCGGGGAGCTGTTTTTT.

The chain couples TRBV6-5 to TRBJ2-2; TRBD2 aligns across 10 bases. Germline CDR1 MNHEY, CDR2 SVGAGI. V lost 6 bases, J lost 4 bases, and 5 bases stayed unmatched. This CDR3 is built from 15 residues. The CDR3 DNA follows: TGTGCCAGCAGGTCTAGCGGGAGAGGCACCGGGGAGCTGTTTTTT. Residues: CASRSSGRGTGELFF.

The chain employs TRBV20-1 and TRBJ2-5; TRBD2 matches 8 bases. The closer fit of TRBJ2-7 to the DNA end suggests the J call may be wrong. Germline assignment: CDR1 DFQATT and CDR2 SNEGSKA (reference sequence). This CDR3 contains 20 residues. Here the CDR3 DNA reads TGCAGTGCTAGAGATGGGCACCCGGTTAGGGCGGGAGGAGCACCTTACGAGCAGTACTTC. Residues: CSARDGHPVRAGGAPYEQYF.

The chain links TRBV29-1 to TRBJ1-1, with D possibly being TRBD1 (5 bases). The CDR3 has 14 amino acids. Trimming removed 5 bases at V and 2 bases at J, with 15 bases between. The germline CDR1 and CDR2 sequences are SQVTM and ANQGSEA. This chain's CDR3 is CSVTLRTLNTEAFF. DNA for the CDR3: TGCAGCGTTACCCTCCGGACACTAAACACTGAAGCTTTCTTT.

This clonotype has a handful of counts. The chain is built from TRBV4-1 and TRBJ1-4; maybe TRBD1 (6 bases). This CDR3 region has 16 residues. From germline, CDR1 is MGHRA and CDR2 YSYEKL. V was shortened by 0 bases and J by 5 bases, with 13 bases between the two germline ends. The CDR3 loop reads CASSQDRQGKNEKLFF. Here the CDR3 DNA reads TGCGCCAGCAGCCAAGATCGTCAGGGGAAGAATGAAAAACTGTTTTTT.

There are a few counts of this clonotype. This rearrangement joins TRBV20-1 to TRBJ2-4; D is ambiguous. The CDR3 extends over 14 amino acids. V lost 6 bases to trimming and J lost 2 bases, with 14 bases between them. Germline V gene lookup returns CDR1 DFQATT and CDR2 SNEGSKA (reference sequence). The CDR3 loop is CSATSAGTKNIQYF. The DNA for the CDR3 is TGCAGTGCCACCTCGGCCGGTACCAAAAACATTCAGTACTTC.

This clonotype appeared a few times. V gene TRBV20-1 combines with J gene TRBJ2-3, with 10 nucleotides matching TRBD2. V was pared by 3 bases and J by 0 bases, with 15 bases of the junction left unmatched. Germline V gene data show CDR1 as DFQATT and CDR2 as SNEGSKA (reference sequence). There are 19 residues in the CDR3. CDR3 sequence (DNA): TGCAGTGCTAGTCGGGTCGGACTAGCGGAGCCTACTAGCACAGATACGCAGTATTTT. As protein: CSASRVGLAEPTSTDTQYF.

The rearrangement links TRBV5-1 to TRBJ1-2; 7 bases line up with TRBD1. The V segment lost 3 bases and the J segment 0 bases; nucleotides outside the gene matches: 11. The CDR3 has 17 residues. Germline-derived CDR1 and CDR2 are SGHRS and YFSETQ. CDR3 DNA: TGCGCCAGCAGCTCGGCACTCTCGACAGGGCCTAACTATGGCTACACCTTC. Its protein product is CASSSALSTGPNYGYTF. Full variable domain (missing parts from reference TRBV5-1 and TRBJ1-2): KAGVTQTPRYLIKTRGQQVTLSCSPISGHRSVSWYQQTPGQGLQFLFEYFSETQRNKGNFPGRFSGRQFSNSRSEMNVSTLELGDSALYLCASSSALSTGPNYGYTFGSGTRLTVV.

The sample holds a few counts of this clonotype. In DNA, the CDR3 is TGCAGTGCTAGAGATAGGAACAGGGTCGAAGGGGCTGGCTACACCTTC. This gives the protein CSARDRNRVEGAGYTF. J is TRBJ1-2 and V is TRBV20-1; the D gene is possibly TRBD1 (6 bases). CDR1 DFQATT and CDR2 SNEGSKA come from the germline V gene (reference sequence). There are 16 residues in the CDR3. V was shortened by 0 bases and J by 7 bases, with 21 bases between the two germline ends.

This clonotype was found a few times. V is TRBV6-6 and J is TRBJ2-5; TRBD1 matches 8 bases. Judging by the DNA end, TRBJ2-1 fits better; the J call may be wrong. This CDR3 is 15 amino acids long. The germline CDR1 and CDR2 sequences are MNHNY and SVGAGI (reference sequence). CDR3 protein: CASSYSRQGYNEQFF. Here the CDR3 DNA reads TGTGCCAGCAGTTACTCGAGACAGGGGTACAATGAGCAGTTCTTC.

The chain links TRBV27 to TRBJ2-5; the match to TRBD1 covers 8 bases. Near its end, the DNA agrees better with TRBJ2-7, so the J call may be wrong. This CDR3 has 15 amino acids. Germline values: CDR1 MNHEY, CDR2 SMNVEV (reference sequence). CDR3 DNA sequence: TGTGCCAGCAGTTTTGGTAGGGACAGGTCCTACGAGCAGTACTTC. Its translation: CASSFGRDRSYEQYF.

This chain uses TRBV20-1 with TRBJ2-2, with a possible D match to TRBD1 (5 bases). Germline CDR1 reads DFQATT; CDR2 reads SNEGSKA (reference sequence). The CDR3 consists of 17 residues. Trimming took 2 bases from V and 1 from J, leaving 17 bases between them. Here the CDR3 reads CSARSGRRSRNTGELFF. Written as DNA, the CDR3 is TGCAGTGCTAGATCAGGGCGACGGAGTCGGAACACCGGGGAGCTGTTTTTT.

This clonotype turned up a few times. The V call is TRBV5-1, the J call TRBJ2-7; the D call may be TRBD1 or TRBD2 (5 bases each). The length of the CDR3 is 13 residues. Germline assignment: CDR1 SGHRS and CDR2 YFSETQ. V lost 2 bases and J lost 6, with 12 bases in between. DNA of the CDR3: TGCGCCAGCAGCTTTCTCGGGGCTGGCGAGCAGTACTTC. It yields the protein CASSFLGAGEQYF.

This chain joins TRBV29-1 and TRBJ2-2; perhaps TRBD1 as D (5 bases). This CDR3 comprises 13 residues. Germline V gene sequence: CDR1 SQVTM, CDR2 ANQGSEA. The V gene lost 5 bases and the J gene lost 0 bases, with 7 bases spanning the gap. CDR3 sequence (DNA): TGCAGCGTTCAGGGTACGAACACCGGGGAGCTGTTTTTT. This translates into CSVQGTNTGELFF.

This clonotype was seen repeatedly, ten times or more. The chain combines TRBV7-3 with TRBJ2-2, with 8 bases lining up with TRBD2. Trimming cost V 2 bases and J 0 bases; bases outside gene matches: 2. CDR3 length: 16 residues. Germline V gene data show CDR1 as SGHTA and CDR2 as FQGTGA. The chain's CDR3 is CASSLAGGTNTGELFF. The CDR3 coding sequence is TGTGCCAGCAGCTTAGCGGGAGGCACGAACACCGGGGAGCTGTTTTTT.

This sequence joins TRBV2 and TRBJ1-6, with 7 bases lining up with TRBD1. The germline V gene has CDR1 SNHLY and CDR2 FYNNEI. V lost 3 bases and J lost 13; bases outside the gene matches: 9. The CDR3 sequence is 14 residues long. The CDR3 DNA follows: TGTGCCAGCAGTGACAGGGGGTCATATAGTCCCCTCCACTTT. Its translation is CASSDRGSYSPLHF. Based on the CDR3 plus reference TRBV2 and TRBJ1-6, the full variable domain is EPEVTQTPSHQVTQMGQEVILRCVPISNHLYFYWYRQILGQKVEFLVSFYNNEISEKSEIFDDQFSVERPDGSNFTLKIRSTKLEDSAMYFCASSDRGSYSPLHFGNGTRLTVT.

The CDR3 sequence is CASSRGEQFF. The CDR3 nucleotides read TGTGCCAGCAGCAGGGGTGAGCAGTTCTTC. This chain joins TRBV21-1 and TRBJ2-1. TRBV21-1 corresponds to a pseudogene. This CDR3 comprises 10 residues.

This clonotype has at least ten counts. The chain combines TRBV14 with TRBJ1-4; D unresolved. CDR3 length: 14 residues. Germline CDR1 reads SGHDN; CDR2 reads FVKESK. Trimming removed 3 bases at V and 12 bases at J, with 17 bases between. The CDR3 sequence: CASSHPESEKQLFF. In DNA form, the CDR3 reads TGTGCCAGCAGCCACCCTGAGTCGGAGAAACAACTGTTTTTT.

The chain is built from TRBV20-1 and TRBJ2-5; 9 nucleotides agree with TRBD2. This CDR3 is 15 amino acids long. With 1 base clipped from V and 4 bases from J, the junction kept 7 bases outside the gene matches. Germline V CDR1 and CDR2: DFQATT, SNEGSKA (reference sequence). CDR3 sequence reads: CSARGAGGPSETQYF. CDR3 in DNA: TGCAGTGCTAGAGGCGCGGGAGGGCCCTCAGAGACCCAGTACTTC.

The chain carries TRBV3-1 and TRBJ2-1; 11 nucleotides match TRBD2. V lost 1 base and J lost 9; bases outside the gene matches: 5. The germline CDR1 and CDR2 sequences are LGHDT and YNNKEL (reference sequence). This CDR3 region has 15 residues. CDR3 sequence reads: CASSQGSGRAGEQFF. In DNA, the CDR3 is TGTGCCAGCAGCCAAGGTAGCGGGAGGGCAGGTGAGCAGTTCTTC.

The chain recombines TRBV5-1 with TRBJ2-1, with D tentatively TRBD2 (5 bases). The CDR3 length is 15 residues. V lost 0 bases and J lost 2, with 9 bases in between. Germline lookup yields CDR1 SGHRS and CDR2 YFSETQ. This CDR3 reads CASSLAVRAYNEQFF. The CDR3 DNA is TGCGCCAGCAGCTTGGCTGTGAGGGCCTACAATGAGCAGTTCTTC.

This clonotype came up a few times. V is TRBV5-1 and J is TRBJ1-4, with a weak D call TRBD1 (5 bases). CDR3 length equals 15 residues. Germline-derived CDR1 and CDR2 are SGHRS and YFSETQ. V lost 4 bases to trimming and J lost 0 bases, with 10 bases between them. CDR3 region: CASSPGGPTNEKLFF. CDR3 nucleotides: TGCGCCAGCAGCCCCGGGGGTCCAACTAATGAAAAACTGTTTTTT.

This sequence joins TRBV7-3 and TRBJ2-7, with a possible D match to TRBD1 (6 bases). Germline V gene data show CDR1 as SGHTA and CDR2 as FQGTGA. V was cut by 2 bases and J by 7 bases, with 12 bases left in between. The CDR3 is made up of 13 amino acids. The CDR3 loop reads CASSLQGTGEQYF. The DNA for the CDR3 is TGTGCCAGCAGCTTACAGGGGACGGGGGAGCAGTACTTC.

A few counts support this clonotype. The chain joins TRBV24-1 to TRBJ2-2; D remains unclear. Trimming cost V 3 bases and J 0 bases, with 10 bases left between them. CDR3 length: 16 residues. Per the germline V gene, CDR1 is KGHDR and CDR2 is SFDVKD. The DNA of the CDR3 is TGTGCCACCAGTGATCACTTGGGGTCGAACACCGGGGAGCTGTTTTTT. The encoded protein is CATSDHLGSNTGELFF.